Included here is one T cell receptor beta chain sequence, with context. Its antigen is unknown. The CDR3 totals 13 residues. Germline lookup yields CDR1 SGDLS and CDR2 YYNGEE. V shed 0 bases and J shed 8 bases, with 12 bases lying between them. Primers used in a second PCR of roughly 7 to 12 cycles were a sample-barcoded 5' primer and a J-beta primer mix. TCRdb redid the calling of the 5' RACE reads with MiXCR, one entry per CDR3 protein. The data contain 1,500,000 or so distinct CDR3 sequences, 45% to 70% of them singletons. The sample is drawn from a study of blood T cells in healthy people across ages. Study-wide results and limits: Diversity was higher, and naive CD4+ cells more numerous, in long-lived donors than in aged donors.

The chain couples TRBV9 to TRBJ2-7; D is ambiguous. The sample taken for sequencing was blood. The receptor's source is a man aged 18 to 35 in good health. This chain's CDR3 is CASSVGWLGQQYF. As DNA, the CDR3 is TGTGCCAGCAGCGTAGGTTGGCTAGGCCAGCAGTACTTC.